Shown below are 29 T cell receptor beta chains from a single sample sequenced in a study of blood T cell repertoires in COVID-19. Clones were sequenced by immunoSEQ multiplex PCR, and TCRdb holds only the in-frame ones, with some missing. The repertoire has about 110,000 clones, around 85% of them found once; the top ten carry 20% to 25%. The specimen sequenced was peripheral blood. These receptors were collected from a man between 70 and 80 years old with active or convalescent COVID-19.

The chain combines TRBV6-4 with TRBJ1-5, with D maybe TRBD1 (5 bases). Germline CDR1 and CDR2: MRHNA and SNTAGT. Trimming took 4 bases from V and 6 from J, leaving 19 bases between them. The CDR3 has 16 amino acids. The chain's CDR3 is CASSAPGMKRTQPQHF. CDR3 bases: TGTGCCAGCAGTGCCCCAGGGATGAAGAGGACTCAGCCCCAGCATTTT.

This sequence joins TRBV7-2 and TRBJ2-5; D uncertain. The ends were cut back, 4 bases at V and 7 bases at J, with 10 bases in the middle. Germline V lookup: CDR1 SGHTA, CDR2 FQGNSA. The CDR3 loop spans 12 amino acids. For the CDR3, the DNA is TGTGCCAGCAGCTCCAGGTCAGGGACCCAGTACTTC. It yields the protein CASSSRSGTQYF.

V and J are TRBV9 and TRBJ1-2; TRBD1 matches 7 bases. V was clipped by 0 bases and J by 8 bases; unmatched bases: 10. The CDR3 covers 15 residues. CDR1 SGDLS and CDR2 YYNGEE come from the germline V gene. CDR3 in amino acids: CASSVAHRGAGGYTF. CDR3 coding DNA: TGTGCCAGCAGCGTAGCCCACAGGGGCGCGGGAGGCTACACCTTC.

The rearrangement links TRBV9 to TRBJ1-2; TRBD1 agrees at 9 bases. This CDR3 is built from 15 residues. Looked up from germline, CDR1 is SGDLS and CDR2 is YYNGEE. The J segment lost 1 base and the V segment lost 4 bases, leaving 5 bases of the junction unmatched. CDR3 in amino acids: CASSTPTGGNYGYTF. As DNA, the CDR3 is TGTGCCAGCAGCACCCCGACAGGGGGTAACTATGGCTACACCTTC. Filled out from reference TRBV9 and TRBJ1-2, the complete variable domain reads DSGVTQTPKHLITATGQRVTLRCSPRSGDLSVYWYQQSLDQGLQFLIQYYNGEERAKGNILERFSAQQFPDLHSELNLSSLELGDSALYFCASSTPTGGNYGYTFGSGTRLTVV.

The chain has TRBV5-1 and TRBJ1-1; TRBD1 might be the D (5 bases). Per germline, CDR1 SGHRS and CDR2 YFSETQ. There are 13 residues in the CDR3. V was clipped by 1 base and J by 5 bases, with 9 bases between them. The CDR3 is CASSLSGGTEAFF. For the CDR3, the DNA is TGCGCCAGCAGCTTGTCGGGGGGGACTGAAGCTTTCTTT.

This clone showed up just once. The rearrangement uses TRBV6-5 and TRBJ1-2; no reliable D call. This CDR3 comprises 16 residues. Germline V gene data show CDR1 as MNHEY and CDR2 as SVGAGI. V was pared by 4 bases and J by 2 bases, with 17 bases between. CDR3 DNA sequence: TGTGCCAGCAGTTTCCGCGGAGGTGCCGAGAACTATGGCTACACCTTC. As protein: CASSFRGGAENYGYTF.

The count of this clone is one. V is TRBV3-1 (or the pseudogene TRBV3-2) and J is TRBJ1-2, with 7 bases aligning to TRBD1. Germline V gives CDR1 LGHDT, CDR2 YNNKEL (reference sequence). With V trimmed by 3 bases and J by 5 bases, 3 bases remained unmatched. The CDR3 consists of 13 residues. CDR3 DNA: TGTGCCAGCAGCCAGACAGGGAATTATGGCTACACCTTC. This gives the protein CASSQTGNYGYTF.

The chain has TRBV7-8 and TRBJ1-2, with a weak D call TRBD1 (6 bases). Trimming left V 4 bases short and J 4 bases short, with 16 bases between. There are 15 residues in the CDR3. Germline V gives CDR1 SGHVS, CDR2 FQNEAQ. CDR3 bases: TGTGCCAGCAGCTCGACAGGTTTCCCCTCCTATGGCTACACCTTC. Amino acids: CASSSTGFPSYGYTF.

This sequence joins TRBV6-6 and TRBJ1-1, with 8 positions matching TRBD1. The CDR3 length is 15 residues. V was clipped by 2 bases and J by 2 bases; unmatched bases: 4. CDR1 and CDR2 (germline): MNHNY, SVGAGI (reference sequence). The CDR3 loop reads CASSYGTGVNTEAFF. The DNA of the CDR3 is TGTGCCAGCAGTTACGGGACAGGAGTCAACACTGAAGCTTTCTTT.

The genes are TRBV6-6 and TRBJ2-3, with TRBD2 matching 13 bases. The ends lost 6 bases at V and 7 bases at J; junction bases unmatched: 16. This CDR3 is 18 amino acids long. From germline, CDR1 is MNHNY and CDR2 SVGAGI (reference sequence). CDR3: CASSRATPGLAGMHTQYF. The CDR3 coding sequence is TGTGCCAGCAGCCGAGCTACCCCGGGACTAGCGGGAATGCATACGCAGTATTTT.

V is TRBV11-2 and J is TRBJ2-1, with TRBD2 matching 10 bases. The length of the CDR3 is 16 residues. The V gene end was trimmed by 1 base and the J gene end by 8 bases; junction bases not matched to a gene: 8. The germline CDR1 and CDR2 sequences are SGHAT and FQNNGV. CDR3 residues: CASSLGVAGGWDEQFF. For the CDR3, the DNA is TGTGCCAGCAGCTTAGGTGTAGCGGGGGGCTGGGATGAGCAGTTCTTC.

CDR3 sequence: CAWSFLAGDTQYF. The CDR3 DNA sequence: TGTGCCTGGAGTTTTCTAGCGGGAGATACGCAGTATTTT. V usage is TRBV30 and J usage is TRBJ2-3; 8 bases match TRBD2. V gave up 2 bases and J gave up 5 bases; unmatched junction bases: 3. Germline assignment: CDR1 GTSNPN and CDR2 SVGIG (reference sequence). The length of the CDR3 is 13 residues.

The chain recombines TRBV6-5 with TRBJ2-7; 7 bases match TRBD1. CDR1 is MNHEY and CDR2 is SVGAGI in the germline V gene. The CDR3 sequence is 14 residues long. V lost 2 bases, J lost 4 bases, and 5 bases stayed unmatched. The CDR3 loop is CASSYRDRYYEQYF. The CDR3 DNA reads TGTGCCAGCAGTTACAGGGACAGATATTACGAGCAGTACTTC.

This sequence joins TRBV5-1 and TRBJ2-1, with D perhaps TRBD2 (5 bases). Germline V gene lookup returns CDR1 SGHRS and CDR2 YFSETQ. V lost 0 bases and J lost 8, with 15 bases in between. CDR3 length equals 15 residues. Here the CDR3 DNA reads TGCGCCAGCAGCTTGGGATCTAGCTTGTCTTATGAGCAGTTCTTC. As protein: CASSLGSSLSYEQFF.

This chain joins TRBV6-4 and TRBJ1-5, with a possible D match to TRBD1 (5 bases). V dropped 4 bases and J dropped 2 bases, with 9 bases sitting between them. The CDR3 spans 14 residues. Germline-derived CDR1 and CDR2 are MRHNA and SNTAGT. CDR3: CASSVQGGNQPQHF. The CDR3 DNA follows: TGTGCCAGCAGTGTGCAGGGCGGCAATCAGCCCCAGCATTTT.

In its sample, this clone was seen a few times. This rearrangement joins TRBV27 to TRBJ2-1; D not resolved. Trimming left V 0 bases short and J 5 bases short, with 17 bases between. Germline assignment: CDR1 MNHEY and CDR2 SMNVEV (reference sequence). The CDR3 is 17 amino acids. CDR3 region: CASSLSIGGLRHNEQFF. CDR3 coding DNA: TGTGCCAGCAGTTTATCGATCGGCGGTTTGCGGCACAATGAGCAGTTCTTC.

The chain recombines TRBV28 with TRBJ2-7; 8 nucleotides agree with TRBD1. The CDR3 spans 14 residues. Germline CDR1 is MDHEN and CDR2 is SYDVKM. V lost 9 bases to trimming and J lost 3 bases; unmatched junction nucleotides: 10. CDR3 bases: TGTGCCAGTAACCGACAGGGACAGGACTACGAGCAGTACTTC. It encodes CASNRQGQDYEQYF. Full variable domain (missing parts from reference TRBV28 and TRBJ2-7): DVKVTQSSRYLVKRTGEKVFLECVQDMDHENMFWYRQDPGLGLRLIYFSYDVKMKEKGDIPEGYSVSREKKERFSLILESASTNQTSMYLCASNRQGQDYEQYFGPGTRLTVT.

CDR3 amino acids: CASSEGAGEQYF. Here the CDR3 DNA reads TGTGCCAGCAGTGAAGGGGCGGGCGAGCAGTACTTC. The chain combines TRBV2 with TRBJ2-7; D is possibly TRBD2 (5 bases). Trimming removed 1 base at V and 6 bases at J, with 7 bases between. CDR1 and CDR2 from the germline V gene are SNHLY and FYNNEI. The CDR3 spans 12 residues.

The V and J genes are TRBV5-1 and TRBJ2-7; 9 nucleotides align to TRBD1. With V trimmed by 3 bases and J by 5 bases, 9 bases remained unmatched. Germline CDR1 and CDR2: SGHRS and YFSETQ. The CDR3 has 15 residues. The CDR3, as DNA: TGCGCCAGCAGCTCTTTTCCGGGACAGGGCAACGAGCAGTACTTC. It yields the protein CASSSFPGQGNEQYF.

The chain recombines TRBV24-1 with TRBJ1-5; D remains unclear. V lost 8 bases and J lost 9, with 16 bases in between. Per the germline V gene, CDR1 is KGHDR and CDR2 is SFDVKD. This CDR3 is built from 13 residues. Here the CDR3 reads CATITHYLRPQHF. DNA of the CDR3: TGTGCCACCATTACACACTACCTGAGGCCCCAGCATTTT.

This clone was seen once. The chain links TRBV7-2 to TRBJ2-1; 14 bases agree with TRBD2. This CDR3 contains 17 residues. V shed 5 bases and J 1 base; nucleotides not matched to a gene: 4. Germline CDR1 SGHTA, CDR2 FQGNSA. The CDR3 protein is CASSPTSGGGSYNEQFF. CDR3 coding DNA: TGTGCCAGCAGCCCGACTAGCGGGGGGGGTTCCTACAATGAGCAGTTCTTC. Complete variable domain (other parts from reference TRBV7-2 and TRBJ2-1): GAGVSQSPSNKVTEKGKDVELRCDPISGHTALYWYRQSLGQGLEFLIYFQGNSAPDKSGLPSDRFSAERTGGSVSTLTIQRTQQEDSAVYLCASSPTSGGGSYNEQFFGPGTRLTVL.

The V gene is TRBV7-3, the J gene TRBJ2-7, with D possibly being TRBD1 (6 bases). The ends were cut back, 5 bases at V and 1 base at J, with 15 bases in the middle. The CDR3 loop spans 15 amino acids. Germline lookup yields CDR1 SGHTA and CDR2 FQGTGA. CDR3 nucleotides: TGTGCCAGCAGCCTTTACAGGGTGGAATCCTACGAGCAGTACTTC. As protein: CASSLYRVESYEQYF.

V is TRBV28 and J is TRBJ1-1, with TRBD1 matching over 9 bases. Germline-derived CDR1 and CDR2 are MDHEN and SYDVKM. CDR3 length: 17 residues. V lost 6 bases and J lost 3; bases outside the gene matches: 14. The CDR3 is CASSPVPGQGRYTEAFF. CDR3 DNA: TGTGCCAGCAGCCCAGTCCCGGGACAGGGCCGGTACACTGAAGCTTTCTTT.

This clone appeared a few times. This sequence joins TRBV28 and TRBJ1-5; 8 nucleotides align to TRBD1. The V gene's germline CDR1 is MDHEN and CDR2 SYDVKM. The CDR3 runs 17 residues. V gave up 3 bases and J gave up 6 bases; unmatched junction bases: 13. The chain's CDR3 is CASSFHPWGRGLQPQHF. The CDR3 nucleotides are TGTGCCAGCAGTTTCCACCCCTGGGGCAGGGGGCTTCAGCCCCAGCATTTT.

The chain joins TRBV7-8 to TRBJ2-4, with 12 bases matching TRBD2. The length of the CDR3 is 18 residues. Germline assignment: CDR1 SGHVS and CDR2 FQNEAQ. Trimming cost V 7 bases and J 1 base; bases outside gene matches: 11. The CDR3 region is CASNPSGRAFGAKNIQYF. CDR3 DNA sequence: TGTGCCAGCAATCCTAGCGGGAGGGCCTTCGGTGCCAAAAACATTCAGTACTTC.

The CDR3 loop reads CASSLYRTGLYNEQFF. The CDR3 bases are TGTGCCAGCAGTCTCTACCGGACAGGGTTATACAATGAGCAGTTCTTC. This chain connects TRBV27 to TRBJ2-1, with TRBD1 identical over 8 bases. Unmatched junction bases numbered 10, after V lost 5 bases and J lost 4 bases. There are 16 residues in the CDR3. Germline V gene lookup returns CDR1 MNHEY and CDR2 SMNVEV (reference sequence).

The chain employs TRBV3-1 (or the pseudogene TRBV3-2) and TRBJ2-7, with D unresolved. The V gene lost 2 bases and the J gene lost 6 bases, with 8 bases spanning the gap. Germline CDR1 is LGHDT and CDR2 is YNNKEL (reference sequence). The CDR3 contains 12 residues. The CDR3 reads CASSQTPGEQYF. CDR3 in DNA: TGTGCCAGCAGCCAAACCCCGGGCGAGCAGTACTTC.

The chain combines TRBV24-1 with TRBJ2-1; 9 positions agree with TRBD2. V was clipped by 0 bases and J by 10 bases; unmatched bases: 9. Germline CDR1 is KGHDR and CDR2 is SFDVKD. CDR3 length: 16 amino acids. The chain's CDR3 is CATSDLASGDLGEQFF. In nucleotides, the CDR3 is TGTGCCACCAGTGATTTGGCTAGCGGGGACCTAGGGGAGCAGTTCTTC.

The chain is built from TRBV18 and TRBJ2-1; 7 bases are a match to TRBD2. The CDR3 runs 16 residues. Germline V gives CDR1 KGHSH, CDR2 LQKENI. J gave up 0 bases and V 3 bases, and 5 bases lay outside the gene matches. The DNA for the CDR3 is TGTGCCAGCTCACCCTATTCGGGGGGCTCCTACAATGAGCAGTTCTTC. Translation: CASSPYSGGSYNEQFF. The whole variable domain, remainder taken from reference TRBV18 and TRBJ2-1, is NAGVMQNPRHLVRRRGQEARLRCSPMKGHSHVYWYRQLPEEGLKFMVYLQKENIIDESGMPKERFSAEFPKEGPSILRIQQVVRGDSAAYFCASSPYSGGSYNEQFFGPGTRLTVL.